This T cell receptor beta chain originates from a study of blood T cell repertoires in COVID-19. Study information: T cells, B-cell-depleted T cells, or PBMCs supplied cDNA or gDNA.

In the original processing: Quantification of nucleated cells was approximated via reference gene primer amplification. Clones were sequenced by immunoSEQ multiplex PCR, and TCRdb holds only the in-frame ones, with some missing. V, J and clone size are those of that table, while D and trimming were read from the DNA. The table records a few hundred thousand clones, 80% to 90% of them present only once. Between the trimmed V and J ends, which lost 3 bases and 5 bases, there was a span of 8 bases. The germline V gene encodes CDR1 MNHEY and CDR2 SVGAGI. CDR3 size: 13 residues. The clonotype comes from a woman between 50 and 59 years old with acute or convalescent COVID-19. Material for sequencing was peripheral blood. This chain uses TRBV6-5 with TRBJ2-1; D not certain. CDR3 in amino acids: CASSYKRNNEQFF. The DNA for the CDR3 is TGTGCCAGCAGTTATAAGCGCAACAATGAGCAGTTCTTC.